The clone carrying this T cell receptor beta chain occurred a few times. V was trimmed by 3 bases and J by 1 base, leaving 15 bases between them. Germline V gene data show CDR1 as LNHDA and CDR2 as SQIVND (reference sequence). The CDR3 spans 16 residues. Arm-PCR with iRepertoire HTBI primers amplified the CDR3 regions for these TCR beta libraries. TCRdb re-called the multiplex PCR reads with MiXCR, one entry per CDR3 protein. Counted here are 450,000 to 600,000 distinct CDR3 sequences, 16% occurring once; the ten biggest clones make up 9% to 15%. These data originate in a study of regulatory T cells in long-lasting Graves disease. In the study overall: Graves' cases, newly diagnosed, had used antithyroid drugs under 3 months.

Time point here: newly diagnosed GD, antithyroid drugs for less than 3 months. Researchers made the TCR library from RNA that was extracted from PBMCs. These data were also filed under a second study, of T cells in Graves' hyperthyroidism and ophthalmopathy. In that study: Separation of ophthalmopathy from stable hyperthyroidism was achieved by a 13 V-J model.

This rearrangement joins TRBV19 to TRBJ1-1; no reliable D call. Sequencing was performed on peripheral blood mononuclear cells (PBMCs), taken at new diagnosis, from a patient treated with antithyroid drugs. This receptor was obtained from a middle-aged man with Graves disease. CDR3 bases: TGTGCCAGTAGTATGATTCGAGGGCGGCCGAACACTGAAGCTTTCTTT. Protein: CASSMIRGRPNTEAFF. The full variable domain, its missing parts supplied by reference TRBV19 and TRBJ1-1, is DGGITQSPKYLFRKEGQNVTLSCEQNLNHDAMYWYRQDPGQGLRLIYYSQIVNDFQKGDIAEGYSVSREKKESFPLTVTSAQKNPTAFYLCASSMIRGRPNTEAFFGQGTRLTVV.